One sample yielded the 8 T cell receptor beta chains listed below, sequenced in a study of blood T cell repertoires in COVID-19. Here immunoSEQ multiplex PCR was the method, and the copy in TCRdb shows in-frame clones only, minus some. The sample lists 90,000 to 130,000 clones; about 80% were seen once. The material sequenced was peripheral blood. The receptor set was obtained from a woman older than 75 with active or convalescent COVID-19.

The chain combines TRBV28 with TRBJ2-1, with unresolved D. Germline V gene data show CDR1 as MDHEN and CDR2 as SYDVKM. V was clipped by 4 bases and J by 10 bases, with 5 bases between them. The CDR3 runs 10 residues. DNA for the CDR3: TGTGCCAGCAGTTCCTTAGAGCAGTTCTTC. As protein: CASSSLEQFF.

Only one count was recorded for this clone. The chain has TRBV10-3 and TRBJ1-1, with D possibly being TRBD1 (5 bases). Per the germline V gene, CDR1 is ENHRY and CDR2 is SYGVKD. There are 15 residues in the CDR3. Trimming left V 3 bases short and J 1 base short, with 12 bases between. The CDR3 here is CAISDPTGGNTEAFF. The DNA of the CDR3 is TGTGCCATCAGTGACCCGACCGGGGGGAACACTGAAGCTTTCTTT.

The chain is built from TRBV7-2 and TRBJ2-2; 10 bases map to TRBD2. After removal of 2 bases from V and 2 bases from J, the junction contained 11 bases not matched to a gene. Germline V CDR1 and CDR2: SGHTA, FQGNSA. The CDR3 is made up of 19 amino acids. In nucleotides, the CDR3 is TGTGCCAGCAGCTTATTACCTAGCGGGAGTGGTTACAACACCGGGGAGCTGTTTTTT. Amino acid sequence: CASSLLPSGSGYNTGELFF.

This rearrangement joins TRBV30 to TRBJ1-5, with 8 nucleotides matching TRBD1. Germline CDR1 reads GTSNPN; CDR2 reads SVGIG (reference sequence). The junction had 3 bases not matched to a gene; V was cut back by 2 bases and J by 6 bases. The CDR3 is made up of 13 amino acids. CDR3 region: CAWSTGQGQPQHF. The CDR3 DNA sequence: TGTGCCTGGAGTACAGGACAGGGTCAGCCCCAGCATTTT.

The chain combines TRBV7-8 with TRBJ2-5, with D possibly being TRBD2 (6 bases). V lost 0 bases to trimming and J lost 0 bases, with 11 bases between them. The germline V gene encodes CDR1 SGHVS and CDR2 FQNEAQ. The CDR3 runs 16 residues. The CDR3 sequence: CASSLARGGYQETQYF. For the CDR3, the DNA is TGTGCCAGCAGCTTAGCCCGTGGGGGGTACCAAGAGACCCAGTACTTC.

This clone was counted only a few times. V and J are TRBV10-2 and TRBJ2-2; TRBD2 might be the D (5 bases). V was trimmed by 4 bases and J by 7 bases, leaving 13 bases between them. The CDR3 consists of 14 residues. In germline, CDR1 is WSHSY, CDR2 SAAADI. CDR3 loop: CASSVAGEGGELFF. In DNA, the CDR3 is TGCGCCAGCAGTGTGGCCGGGGAAGGCGGGGAGCTGTTTTTT.

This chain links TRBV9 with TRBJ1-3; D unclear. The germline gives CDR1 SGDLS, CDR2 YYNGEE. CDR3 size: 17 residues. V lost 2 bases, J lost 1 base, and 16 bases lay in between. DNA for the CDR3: TGTGCCAGCAGCGTCGGCCCCAGGCTTCTATCTGGAAACACCATATATTTT. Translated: CASSVGPRLLSGNTIYF.

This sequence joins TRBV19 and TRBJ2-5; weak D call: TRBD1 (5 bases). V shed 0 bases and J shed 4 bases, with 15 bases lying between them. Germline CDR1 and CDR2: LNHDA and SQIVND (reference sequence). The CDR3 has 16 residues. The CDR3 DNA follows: TGTGCCAGTAGTATAGAGCCAGACAGCTCCCGAGAGACCCAGTACTTC. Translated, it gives CASSIEPDSSRETQYF.